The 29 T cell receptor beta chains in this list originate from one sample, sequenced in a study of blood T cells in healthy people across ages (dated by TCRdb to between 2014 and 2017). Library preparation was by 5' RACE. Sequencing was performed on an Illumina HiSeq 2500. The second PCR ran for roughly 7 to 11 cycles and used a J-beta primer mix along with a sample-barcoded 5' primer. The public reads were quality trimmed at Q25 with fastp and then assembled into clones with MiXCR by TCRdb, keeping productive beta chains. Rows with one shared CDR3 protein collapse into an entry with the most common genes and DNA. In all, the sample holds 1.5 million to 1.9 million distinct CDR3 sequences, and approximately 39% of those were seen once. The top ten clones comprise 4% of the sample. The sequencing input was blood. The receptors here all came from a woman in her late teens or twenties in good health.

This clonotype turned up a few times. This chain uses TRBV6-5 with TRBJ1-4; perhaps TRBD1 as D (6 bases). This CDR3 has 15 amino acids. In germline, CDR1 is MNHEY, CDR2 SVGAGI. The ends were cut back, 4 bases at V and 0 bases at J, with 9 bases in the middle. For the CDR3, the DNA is TGTGCCAGCAGTTCAGCAGGGGCAACTAATGAAAAACTGTTTTTT. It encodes CASSSAGATNEKLFF.

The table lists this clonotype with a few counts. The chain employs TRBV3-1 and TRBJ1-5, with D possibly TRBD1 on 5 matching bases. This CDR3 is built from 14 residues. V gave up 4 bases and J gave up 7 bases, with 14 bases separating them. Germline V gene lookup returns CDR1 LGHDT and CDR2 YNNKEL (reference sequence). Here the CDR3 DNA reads TGTGCCAGCAGCCCTCGACGGGACGGCCAGCCCCAGCATTTT. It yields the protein CASSPRRDGQPQHF.

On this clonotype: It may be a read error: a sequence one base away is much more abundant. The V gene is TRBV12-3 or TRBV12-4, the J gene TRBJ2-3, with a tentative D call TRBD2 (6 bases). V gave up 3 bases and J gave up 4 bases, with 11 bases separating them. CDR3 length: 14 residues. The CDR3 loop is CASSFGGDADTQYF. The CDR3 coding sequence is TGTGCCAGCAGTTTTGGCGGGGACGCAGATACGCAGTATTTT.

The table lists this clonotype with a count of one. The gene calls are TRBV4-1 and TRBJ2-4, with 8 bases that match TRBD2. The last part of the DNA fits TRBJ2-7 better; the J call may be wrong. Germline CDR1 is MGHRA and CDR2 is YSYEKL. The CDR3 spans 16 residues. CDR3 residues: CASSQDPSGRSYEQYF. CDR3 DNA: TGCGCCAGCAGCCAAGACCCCAGCGGGAGATCTTACGAGCAGTACTTC.

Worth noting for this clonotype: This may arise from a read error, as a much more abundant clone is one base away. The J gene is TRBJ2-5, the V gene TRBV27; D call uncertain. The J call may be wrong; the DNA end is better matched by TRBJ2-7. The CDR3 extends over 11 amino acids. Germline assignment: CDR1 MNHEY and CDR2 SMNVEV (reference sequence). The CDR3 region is CASSFFPEQYF. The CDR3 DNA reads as TGTGCCAGCAGTTTCTTCCCCGAGCAGTACTTC.

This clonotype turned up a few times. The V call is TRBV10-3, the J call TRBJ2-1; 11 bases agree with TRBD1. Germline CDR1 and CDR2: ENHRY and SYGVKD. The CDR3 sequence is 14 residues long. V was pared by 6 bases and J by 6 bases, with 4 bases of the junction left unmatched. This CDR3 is CAIRGQGAFNEQFF. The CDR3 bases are TGTGCCATCAGAGGACAGGGGGCTTTCAATGAGCAGTTCTTC.

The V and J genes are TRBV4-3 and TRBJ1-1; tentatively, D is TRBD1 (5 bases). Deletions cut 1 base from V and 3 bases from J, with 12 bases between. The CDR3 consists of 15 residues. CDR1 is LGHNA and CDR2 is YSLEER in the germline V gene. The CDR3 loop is CASSQGTWGDTEAFF. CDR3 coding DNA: TGCGCCAGCAGCCAAGGAACTTGGGGGGACACTGAAGCTTTCTTT.

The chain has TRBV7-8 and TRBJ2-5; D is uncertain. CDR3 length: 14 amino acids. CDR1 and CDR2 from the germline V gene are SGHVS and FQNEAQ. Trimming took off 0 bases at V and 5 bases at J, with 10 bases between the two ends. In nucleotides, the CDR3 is TGTGCCAGCAGCTTAGCGCCCAGGCACGAGACCCAGTACTTC. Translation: CASSLAPRHETQYF.

CDR3 sequence reads: CASSPTLQRQGGYTF. The CDR3 DNA is TGTGCCAGCAGCCCCACCCTACAGCGACAGGGCGGCTACACCTTC. The chain links TRBV3-1 to TRBJ1-2; TRBD1 agrees at 7 bases. After removal of 4 bases from V and 8 bases from J, the junction contained 13 bases not matched to a gene. Germline loops: CDR1 LGHDT, CDR2 YNNKEL (reference sequence). The CDR3 totals 15 residues.

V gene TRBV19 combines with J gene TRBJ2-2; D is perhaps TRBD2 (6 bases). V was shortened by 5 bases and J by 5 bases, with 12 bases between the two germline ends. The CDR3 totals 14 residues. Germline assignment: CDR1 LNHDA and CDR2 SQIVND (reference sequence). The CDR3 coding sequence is TGTGCCAGTAGTCCCGGGACTTTTACCGGGGAGCTGTTTTTT. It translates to CASSPGTFTGELFF. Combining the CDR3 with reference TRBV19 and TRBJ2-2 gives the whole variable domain DGGITQSPKYLFRKEGQNVTLSCEQNLNHDAMYWYRQDPGQGLRLIYYSQIVNDFQKGDIAEGYSVSREKKESFPLTVTSAQKNPTAFYLCASSPGTFTGELFFGEGSRLTVL.

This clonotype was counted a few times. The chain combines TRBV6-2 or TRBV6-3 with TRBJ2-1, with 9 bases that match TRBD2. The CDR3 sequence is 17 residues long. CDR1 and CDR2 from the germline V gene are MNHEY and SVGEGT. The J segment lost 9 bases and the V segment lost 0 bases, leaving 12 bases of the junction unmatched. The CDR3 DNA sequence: TGTGCCAGCAGTTACTCCCCCTGGAGCGGGAGGCCCTTTGAGCAGTTCTTC. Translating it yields CASSYSPWSGRPFEQFF.

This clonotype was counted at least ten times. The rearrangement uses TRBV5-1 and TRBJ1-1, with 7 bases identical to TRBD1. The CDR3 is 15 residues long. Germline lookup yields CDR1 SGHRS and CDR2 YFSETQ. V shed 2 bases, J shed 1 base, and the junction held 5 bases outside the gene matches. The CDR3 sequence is CASSFAQGQNTEAFF. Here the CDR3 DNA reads TGCGCCAGCAGCTTCGCACAGGGGCAGAACACTGAAGCTTTCTTT.

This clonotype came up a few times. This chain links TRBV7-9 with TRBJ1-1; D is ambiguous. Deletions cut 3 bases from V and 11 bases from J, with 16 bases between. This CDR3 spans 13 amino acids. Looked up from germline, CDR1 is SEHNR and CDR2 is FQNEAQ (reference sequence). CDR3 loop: CASSLASFGEAFF. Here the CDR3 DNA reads TGTGCCAGCAGCTTGGCCTCCTTTGGGGAGGCTTTCTTT.

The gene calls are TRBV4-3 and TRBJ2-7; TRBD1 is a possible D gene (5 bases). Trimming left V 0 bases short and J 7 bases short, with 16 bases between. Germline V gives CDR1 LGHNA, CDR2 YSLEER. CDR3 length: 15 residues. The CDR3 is CASSQERGLSPEQYF. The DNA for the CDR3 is TGCGCCAGCAGCCAAGAAAGGGGCTTATCTCCTGAGCAGTACTTC.

The CDR3 sequence is CASSLASAGSYGYTF. The CDR3, as DNA: TGTGCCAGCAGCTTGGCATCAGCAGGGTCCTATGGCTACACCTTC. V is TRBV5-4 and J is TRBJ1-2; a weak D match, TRBD1 (5 bases). The CDR3 consists of 15 residues. V lost 0 bases and J lost 4, with 13 bases in between. Germline V CDR1 and CDR2: SGHNT, YYREEE (reference sequence).

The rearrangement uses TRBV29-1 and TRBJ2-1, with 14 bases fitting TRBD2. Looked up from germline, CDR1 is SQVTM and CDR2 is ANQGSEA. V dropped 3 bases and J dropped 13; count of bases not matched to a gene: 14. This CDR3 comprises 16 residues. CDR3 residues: CSVDGTSGSSQETQFF. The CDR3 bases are TGCAGCGTTGACGGGACTAGCGGGAGTAGCCAAGAGACCCAGTTCTTC.

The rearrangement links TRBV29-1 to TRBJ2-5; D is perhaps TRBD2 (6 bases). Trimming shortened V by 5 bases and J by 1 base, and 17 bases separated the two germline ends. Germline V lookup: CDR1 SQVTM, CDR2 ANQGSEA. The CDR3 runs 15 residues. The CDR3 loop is CSVTGTPMGQETQYF. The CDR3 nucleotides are TGCAGCGTTACCGGGACTCCGATGGGCCAAGAGACCCAGTACTTC. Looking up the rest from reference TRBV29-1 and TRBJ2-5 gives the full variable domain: SAVISQKPSRDICQRGTSLTIQCQVDSQVTMMFWYRQQPGQSLTLIATANQGSEATYESGFVIDKFPISRPNLTFSTLTVSNMSPEDSSIYLCSVTGTPMGQETQYFGPGTRLLVL.

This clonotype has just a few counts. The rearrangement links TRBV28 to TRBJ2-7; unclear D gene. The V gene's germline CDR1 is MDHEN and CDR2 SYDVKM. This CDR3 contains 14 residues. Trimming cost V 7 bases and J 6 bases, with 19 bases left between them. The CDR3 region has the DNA TGTGCCAGCAATAGACCGCCTTCGGGTCTCGAGCAGTACTTC. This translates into CASNRPPSGLEQYF.

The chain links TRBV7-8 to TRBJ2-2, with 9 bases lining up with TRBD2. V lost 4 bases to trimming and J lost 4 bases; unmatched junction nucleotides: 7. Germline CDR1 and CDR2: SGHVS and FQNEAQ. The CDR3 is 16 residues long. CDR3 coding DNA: TGTGCCAGCAGCTGGAGCGGGAGGCCTCTCACCGGGGAGCTGTTTTTT. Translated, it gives CASSWSGRPLTGELFF.

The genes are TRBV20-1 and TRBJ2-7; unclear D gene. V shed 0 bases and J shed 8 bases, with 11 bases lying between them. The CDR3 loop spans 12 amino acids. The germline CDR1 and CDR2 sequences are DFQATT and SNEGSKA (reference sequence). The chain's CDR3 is CSARDFGVKQYF. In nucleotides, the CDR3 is TGCAGTGCTAGAGATTTCGGCGTGAAGCAGTACTTC.

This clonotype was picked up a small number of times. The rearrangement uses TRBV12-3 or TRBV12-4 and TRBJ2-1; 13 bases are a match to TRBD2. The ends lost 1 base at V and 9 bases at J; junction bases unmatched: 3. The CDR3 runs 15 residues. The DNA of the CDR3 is TGTGCCAGCAGTTTAGGACTAGCGGGGGGTGGTGAGCAGTTCTTC. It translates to CASSLGLAGGGEQFF.

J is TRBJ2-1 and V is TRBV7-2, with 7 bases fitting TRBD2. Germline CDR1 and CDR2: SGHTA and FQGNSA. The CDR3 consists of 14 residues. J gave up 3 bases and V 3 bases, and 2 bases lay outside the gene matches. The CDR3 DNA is TGTGCCAGCAGCTTTACTAGCGACTACAATGAGCAGTTCTTC. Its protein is CASSFTSDYNEQFF. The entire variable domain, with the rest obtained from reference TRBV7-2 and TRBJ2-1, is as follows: GAGVSQSPSNKVTEKGKDVELRCDPISGHTALYWYRQSLGQGLEFLIYFQGNSAPDKSGLPSDRFSAERTGGSVSTLTIQRTQQEDSAVYLCASSFTSDYNEQFFGPGTRLTVL.

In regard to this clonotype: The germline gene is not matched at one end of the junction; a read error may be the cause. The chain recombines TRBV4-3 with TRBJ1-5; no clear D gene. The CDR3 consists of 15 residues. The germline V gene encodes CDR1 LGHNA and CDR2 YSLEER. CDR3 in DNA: TGCGCCAGCAGCCCCGCCTGGCAAAGCAGTCAGCCCCAGCATTTT. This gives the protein CASSPAWQSSQPQHF.

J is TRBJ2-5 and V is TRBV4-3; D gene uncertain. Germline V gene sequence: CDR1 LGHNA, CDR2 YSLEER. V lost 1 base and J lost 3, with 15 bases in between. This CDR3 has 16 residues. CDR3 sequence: CASSQVGPWVEETQYF. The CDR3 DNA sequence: TGCGCCAGCAGCCAAGTTGGGCCCTGGGTAGAAGAGACCCAGTACTTC.

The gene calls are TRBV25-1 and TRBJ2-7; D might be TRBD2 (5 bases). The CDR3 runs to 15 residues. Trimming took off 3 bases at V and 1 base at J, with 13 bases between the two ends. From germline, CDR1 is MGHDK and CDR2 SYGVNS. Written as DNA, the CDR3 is TGTGCCAGCAGTGAGCCAGGTAGGAGGTCCTACGAGCAGTACTTC. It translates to CASSEPGRRSYEQYF.

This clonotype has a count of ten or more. The CDR3 loop reads CASSFSRTGANEKLFF. The DNA for the CDR3 is TGTGCCAGCAGCTTCTCGAGGACAGGGGCTAATGAAAAACTGTTTTTT. The chain links TRBV11-1 to TRBJ1-4, with TRBD1 identical over 9 bases. The CDR3 sequence is 16 residues long. The V and J ends lost 3 bases and 3 bases, in that order; junction bases with no gene match: 5. The V gene's germline CDR1 is SGHAT and CDR2 FQDESV (reference sequence).

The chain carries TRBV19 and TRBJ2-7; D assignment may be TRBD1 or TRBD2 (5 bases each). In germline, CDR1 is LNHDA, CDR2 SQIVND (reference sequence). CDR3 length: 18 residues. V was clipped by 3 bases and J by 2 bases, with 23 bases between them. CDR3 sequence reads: CASSIIHSGNGTTYEQYF. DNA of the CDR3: TGTGCCAGTAGTATCATACATTCGGGGAATGGGACCACCTACGAGCAGTACTTC.

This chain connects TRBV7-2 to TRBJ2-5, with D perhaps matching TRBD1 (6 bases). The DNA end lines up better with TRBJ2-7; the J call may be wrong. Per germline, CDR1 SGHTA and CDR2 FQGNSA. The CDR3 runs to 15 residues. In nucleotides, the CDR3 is TGTGCCAGCAGCTTAGCAGGTGGACAGCTCTACGAGCAGTACTTC. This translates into CASSLAGGQLYEQYF.

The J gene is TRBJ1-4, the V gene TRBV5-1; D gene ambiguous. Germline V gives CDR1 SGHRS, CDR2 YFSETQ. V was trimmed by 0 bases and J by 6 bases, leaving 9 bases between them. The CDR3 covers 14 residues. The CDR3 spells CASSLATADEKLFF. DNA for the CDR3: TGCGCCAGCAGCTTGGCAACAGCGGATGAAAAACTGTTTTTT.